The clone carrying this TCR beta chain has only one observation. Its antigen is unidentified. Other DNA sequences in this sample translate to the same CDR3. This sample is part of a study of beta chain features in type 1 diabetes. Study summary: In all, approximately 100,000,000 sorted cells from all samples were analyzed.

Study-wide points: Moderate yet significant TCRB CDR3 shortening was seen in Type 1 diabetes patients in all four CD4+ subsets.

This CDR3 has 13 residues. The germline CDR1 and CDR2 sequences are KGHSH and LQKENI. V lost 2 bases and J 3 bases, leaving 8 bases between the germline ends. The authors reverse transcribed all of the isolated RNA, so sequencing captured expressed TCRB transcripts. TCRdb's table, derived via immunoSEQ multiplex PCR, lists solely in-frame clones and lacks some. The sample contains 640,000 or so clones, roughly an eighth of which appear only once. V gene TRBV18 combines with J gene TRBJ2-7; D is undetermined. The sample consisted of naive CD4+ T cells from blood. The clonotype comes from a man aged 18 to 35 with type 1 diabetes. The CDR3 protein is CASSPSASYEQYF. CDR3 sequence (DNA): TGTGCCAGCTCACCAAGCGCCAGCTACGAGCAGTACTTC.